The present T cell receptor (beta chain) was sequenced within a study of cytomegalovirus exposure and HLA in healthy donors (dated by TCRdb to the late 2010s). For context, the study as a whole: An earlier analysis of fewer than 750 of the donors reported around 280 Gb of sequence data and roughly 120 million unique TCR beta sequences obtained from about 179 million T cells. All discovery cohort repertoires had been generated using a single sequencing platform. Along with the roughly 710-subject first cohort, a separate validation cohort of over a hundred different subjects was used. The study was designed to test whether signatures of past pathogen exposure could be identified by cataloging public T cell receptors. To predict cytomegalovirus infection status, the study brought together high-throughput TCR immunosequencing, statistical association of individual TCRs with disease status, and machine learning. Class I and class II HLA loci were covered by the typing at four-digit resolution. The number of donors typed differed by locus, with about 629-630 for A, B, C, DRB1 and DQB1, about 500 for DQA1, over 600 for DPA1, and some 450 for DPB1. Across about 370 genotyped donors of the cohort, an average of approximately 220,000 unique TCR beta nucleotide sequences per donor were sequenced, and approximately 19% of those sequences were non-productive. In a later analysis, previously published TCR beta repertoires from some 640 donors were re-analyzed and high-resolution HLA genotyping was added so that TCR occurrence patterns could be studied. Rather than drawing on any new phenotypic data, the later analysis identified candidate immune exposures from TCR beta sequences and the way those sequences occurred across donors. About five DR-DQ haplotypes were treated as single units for association and clustering because of strong linkage in the cohort. Genome-wide SNP genotypes for about 60% of the roughly 670 donors were used in a later genetic analysis, which treated that subset as a discovery cohort. The genetic ancestry cluster associated with self-reported Caucasian donors included over 80% of the 398 genotyped donors. Donor age, sex, ethnicity and CMV serostatus were compiled together with the repertoire data. Roughly 300 gigabases of sequencing data and approximately 92 million unique TCR sequences made up an early release that covered nearly 650 HLA-typed donors. The T cell repertoires of some 670 subjects were profiled by immunosequencing and related to cytomegalovirus serostatus. In an earlier analysis of 550 to 700 of the donors, high-throughput TCR beta sequencing was used to judge whether each TCR beta V gene segment behaved as functional or pseudogenic. Results and caveats for the whole study, not just this receptor: Three of the identified cytomegalovirus-associated TCR beta chains were confirmed in vitro to be specific for cytomegalovirus antigens. According to the authors, the approach could potentially be generalized to other disease states and immunological phenotypes. The classifier was reported to diagnose cytomegalovirus status with high specificity and sensitivity in both the original and validation cohorts. Compared with the roughly 700-donor mean, donors in an Asian-associated ancestry cluster had fewer N-insertions in productive TCRs, according to a later genetic analysis. Most CMV-associated TCR beta chains appeared to be HLA-restricted in a later analysis, and the HLA associations seemed to be driven largely by CMV exposure. In this cohort, only TCR beta chains were sequenced, and detectable features were limited by the absence of alpha or paired-chain data. According to a later analysis, parvovirus B19, influenza, CMV and Epstein-Barr virus appeared linked to several top co-occurrence clusters. The only immune exposure information available for the cohort was CMV serostatus. Correlated functional status among segregating V segments might reflect linkage disequilibrium, but an unknown experimental factor could not be ruled out. Sequencing depth was assumed to be roughly uniform across donors in the presence/absence analyses, though that assumption may not hold. The 87-base-pair reads could not distinguish some IMGT-functional V segments, including TRBV6-2 and TRBV6-3, so those segments were excluded. A group of highly shared sequence variants was considered likely to be a technical artifact of the sequencing pipeline. A later analysis associated 15,000 to 20,000 TCR beta sequences with specific HLA alleles at a false discovery rate of 0.05. Broadly in line with IMGT annotations, most TCR beta V segments showed up in productive rearrangements about 87% or about 30% of the time in an earlier analysis of around 550 of the donors. Approximately 16 rarely observed V segments, including chromosome 9 orphons, were excluded from the earlier analysis of several hundred of the donors because counts were too low. HLA typing was unavailable for some donors at each locus, so association tests used only the typed subset. Assigning TCR associations to individual alleles was difficult when HLA alleles, especially DR and DQ, strongly co-occurred. In a later genetic analysis, a missense DCLRE1C variant was associated with V-gene and J-gene trimming of TCR beta chains, and the association was replicated in an independent cohort. In a later analysis, HLA-associated TCR beta chains showed more clonal expansion and lower generation probabilities than non-associated chains that were equally common. Most TCR sequences were observed very rarely across donors, whereas some public TCRs were present in many individuals. The study listed 150 to 200 TCR beta chains as associated with cytomegalovirus. A later analysis found that TCR association rates varied across HLA loci, with DRB1 alleles showing the most associated TCRs and HLA-C alleles the fewest. A further reported finding was that TCR beta sequences accurately predicted the HLA-A and HLA-B alleles for most subjects in the first cohort.

The library relied on the immunoSEQ multiplex PCR assay. A mixture of 60 forward primers for TCR Vbeta segments and 13 reverse primers for TCR Jbeta segments was used in the multiplex PCR. The CDR3 region of rearranged TCR beta genes was amplified from genomic DNA with a multiplex PCR assay. The Illumina HiSeq System was used to sequence the amplified TCR beta libraries as 87-base-pair reads. Turning to the authors' computational methods: In a later analysis, tens of millions of unique TCR beta chains were counted across the roughly 610 repertoires, and roughly 11 million of these chains were shared by at least two donors. A nearest-neighbor algorithm error-corrected the raw reads and collapsed the reads into unique sequences, merging closely related sequences to remove PCR and sequencing errors. CDR3 sequences were aligned to IMGT reference sequences to assign V, D and J gene segments. Each retained sequence needed at least a six-nucleotide match to both a V gene segment and a J gene segment. Rearrangements were classified as productive when the CDR3 lacked stop codons and remained in frame with V and J, and all other rearrangements were classified as non-productive. CDR3 was defined by IMGT convention, running from the second conserved V-encoded cysteine to the conserved J-encoded phenylalanine. Sequences without an unambiguous match to a single V gene segment were excluded from the earlier analysis of a few hundred of the donors. In an earlier analysis of roughly 600 of the donors, a V segment was called functional when productive rearrangements were above 56.7%, and segregating when the standard deviation between donors exceeded 5%. A statistical classification framework was built to diagnose cytomegalovirus status from the catalog of TCR beta chain sequences. V and J gene assignment, in a later analysis, came from comparing TCR nucleotide sequences with IMGT/GENE-DB human TR gene sequences. A later analysis assigned CDR3 sequences and most-parsimonious VDJ recombination scenarios with the TCRdist pipeline. A later analysis defined each TCR beta chain by its CDR3 amino acid sequence plus V-gene family, and excluded reads lacking a unique V-gene family. To address suspected cross-contamination and a sequencing artifact, a later analysis removed 592 highly shared, low-generation-probability nucleotide sequences. In a later analysis, a clonal expansion index for each public chain was calculated from normalized within-repertoire ranks of inferred template counts. In a later analysis, generation probabilities were computed using a VDJ recombination model fitted to out-of-frame rearrangements, and the results were checked against IGoR. Hypergeometric tests were used in a later analysis to score TCR-TCR, TCR-HLA and TCR-CMV co-occurrence, with a repertoire-size bias correction applied to the TCR pairs. False discovery rates were estimated in a later analysis by permuting HLA or CMV assignments 20 times. A later analysis grouped co-occurring TCRs with DBSCAN, adding TCRdist sequence similarity when clustering within HLA-allele-positive subsets. Repertoires with fewer than 30,000 or more than 120,000 public chains were left out of co-occurrence clustering, as were a few repertoires with anomalous nucleotide sharing. This is the immuneACCESS table as TCRdb keeps it, with only in-frame sequences that have V and J called. A part of the clones is gone; compared with another copy, unresolved V genes explain less than half, and the rest is unexplained. The V and J calls and the clone size are those of that table, but D and trimming were determined from the DNA. The sample data list about 140,000 clones, and about 79% of these were observed just once. Jointly, the top ten make up roughly 3% of the sample.

Taken from the germline V gene, the CDR1 and CDR2 loops are SGHTA and FQGTGA. Counted from cysteine to phenylalanine, this CDR3 has 15 amino acids. This entry keeps only the CDR3 DNA: 45 bases, framed from base 1. Compared with germline, V lacks 3 bases and J lacks 9 bases; bases without a gene match: 6. With respect to this clone: No antigen is known for it. Base quality data are lacking; no much larger clone is found one base away.

The cohort comprised some 700 healthy bone marrow donors. At the time of sampling, every cohort member was nominally healthy, though immune exposures that went unrecorded were likely present. The donor was CMV seronegative and belonged to the group of more than 300 seronegative cohort members. Every donor gave a peripheral blood sample, and the peripheral blood mononuclear cells from that sample were used for TCR beta sequencing. The Qiagen DNeasy Blood Extraction Kit was used to extract genomic DNA from the blood cell samples. Material for sequencing was PBMCs. The rearrangement joined TRBV7-3 to TRBJ1-6; TRBD1 lines up with 9 middle nucleotides. The sequence was collected from a male donor in good health and CMV-seronegative. The DNA reads as follows: TGTGCCAGCAGCTTGGACAGGGGAAGGAGTTCACCCCTCCACTTT. Its amino acids are CASSLDRGRSSPLHF.